This record covers a single T cell receptor (beta chain). Its matching antigen is unknown. This sample was included in a study of post-analysis software for immune sequencing data. Study-level findings and limits: Four to six TRBV segments (TRBV5-6, TRBV5-1 and TRBV20-1 among them) occurred more frequently in patients than in controls.

Germline values: CDR1 GTSNPN, CDR2 SVGIG (reference sequence). The CDR3 has 14 amino acids. V lost 0 bases, J lost 5 bases, and 2 bases stayed unmatched. Prepared libraries of TCR beta cDNA carried unique molecular identifiers. TCRdb recomputed calls from the PCR reads with MiXCR, one row per CDR3 protein. Of 550,000 to 700,000 distinct CDR3 sequences listed, roughly 40% are singletons. The chain employs TRBV30 and TRBJ2-7; 12 bases map to TRBD1. The sample consisted of blood. This receptor was identified in a girl aged 5 to 17 with multiple sclerosis. CDR3 sequence reads: CAWSVGTGGHEQYF. CDR3 sequence (DNA): TGTGCCTGGAGTGTCGGGACAGGGGGCCACGAGCAGTACTTC. The full variable domain, with the rest looked up from reference TRBV30 and TRBJ2-7, is SQTIHQWPATLVQPVGSPLSLECTVEGTSNPNLYWYRQAAGRGLQLLFYSVGIGQISSEVPQNLSASRPQDRQFILSSKKLLLSDSGFYLCAWSVGTGGHEQYFGPGTRLTVT.